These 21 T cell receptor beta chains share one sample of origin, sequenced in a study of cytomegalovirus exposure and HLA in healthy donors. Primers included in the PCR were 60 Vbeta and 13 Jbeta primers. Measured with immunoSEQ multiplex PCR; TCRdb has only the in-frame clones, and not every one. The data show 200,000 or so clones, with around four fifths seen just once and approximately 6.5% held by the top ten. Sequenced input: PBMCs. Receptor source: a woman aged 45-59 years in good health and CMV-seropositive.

CDR3 loop: CASSPGQTTDTQYF. CDR3 DNA: TGCGCCAGCAGCCCGGGACAGACCACAGATACGCAGTATTTT. The gene calls are TRBV5-1 and TRBJ2-3; the match to TRBD1 covers 7 bases. V lost 4 bases and J lost 2; bases outside the gene matches: 4. The CDR3 extends over 14 amino acids. Germline-derived CDR1 and CDR2 are SGHRS and YFSETQ.

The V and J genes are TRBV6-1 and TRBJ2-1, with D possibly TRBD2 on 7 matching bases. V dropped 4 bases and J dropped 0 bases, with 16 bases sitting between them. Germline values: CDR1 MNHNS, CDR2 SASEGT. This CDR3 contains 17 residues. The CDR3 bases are TGTGCCAGCAGTGCCCCTGTGGGGGGGCGCTCCTACAATGAGCAGTTCTTC. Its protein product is CASSAPVGGRSYNEQFF.

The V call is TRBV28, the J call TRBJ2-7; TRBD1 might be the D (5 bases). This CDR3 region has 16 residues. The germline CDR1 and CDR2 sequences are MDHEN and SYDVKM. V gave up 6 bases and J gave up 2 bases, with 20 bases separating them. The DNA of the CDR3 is TGTGCCAGCAGCCCCACCTCTGGGGCTTCACCCTACGAGCAGTACTTC. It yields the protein CASSPTSGASPYEQYF.

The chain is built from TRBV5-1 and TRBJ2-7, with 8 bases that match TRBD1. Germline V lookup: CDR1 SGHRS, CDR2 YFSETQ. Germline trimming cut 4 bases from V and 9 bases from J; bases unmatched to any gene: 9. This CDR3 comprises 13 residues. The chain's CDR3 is CASSEAGGFGQYF. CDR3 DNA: TGCGCCAGCAGCGAGGCAGGGGGCTTCGGGCAGTACTTC.

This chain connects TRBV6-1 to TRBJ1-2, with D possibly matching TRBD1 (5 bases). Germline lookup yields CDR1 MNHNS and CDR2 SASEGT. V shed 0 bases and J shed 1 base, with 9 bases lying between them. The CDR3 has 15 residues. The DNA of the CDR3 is TGTGCCAGCAGTGAAGCGGCAGGGATTAACTATGGCTACACCTTC. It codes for CASSEAAGINYGYTF.

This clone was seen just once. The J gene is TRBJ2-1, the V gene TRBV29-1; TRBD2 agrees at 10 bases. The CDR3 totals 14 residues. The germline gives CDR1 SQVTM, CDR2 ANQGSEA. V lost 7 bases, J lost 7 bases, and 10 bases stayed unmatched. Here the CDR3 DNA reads TGCAGCGCCGGGACTAGCGCCTCCAATAATGAGCAGTTCTTC. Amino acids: CSAGTSASNNEQFF.

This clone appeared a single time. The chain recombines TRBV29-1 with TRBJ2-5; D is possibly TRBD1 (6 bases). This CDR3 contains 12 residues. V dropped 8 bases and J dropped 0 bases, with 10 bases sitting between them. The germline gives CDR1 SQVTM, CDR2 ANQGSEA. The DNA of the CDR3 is TGCAGCTTCAGGGGTTACCAAGAGACCCAGTACTTC. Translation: CSFRGYQETQYF.

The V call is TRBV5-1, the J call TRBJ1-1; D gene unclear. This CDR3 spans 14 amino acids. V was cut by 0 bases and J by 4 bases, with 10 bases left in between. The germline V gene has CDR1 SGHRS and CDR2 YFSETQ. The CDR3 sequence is CASSLVGVGTEAFF. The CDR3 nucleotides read TGCGCCAGCAGCTTGGTCGGGGTGGGCACTGAAGCTTTCTTT.

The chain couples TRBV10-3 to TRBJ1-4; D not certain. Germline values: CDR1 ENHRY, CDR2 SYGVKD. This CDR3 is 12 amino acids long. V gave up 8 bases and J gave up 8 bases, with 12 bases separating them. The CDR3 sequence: CAISEGGEKLFF. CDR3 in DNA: TGTGCCATCTCGGAGGGTGGAGAAAAACTGTTTTTT.

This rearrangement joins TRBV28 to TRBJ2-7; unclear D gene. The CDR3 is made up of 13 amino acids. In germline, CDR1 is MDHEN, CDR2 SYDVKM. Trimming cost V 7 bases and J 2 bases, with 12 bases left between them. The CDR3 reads CASIASSTYEQYF. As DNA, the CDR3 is TGTGCCAGCATCGCTAGTAGTACCTACGAGCAGTACTTC.

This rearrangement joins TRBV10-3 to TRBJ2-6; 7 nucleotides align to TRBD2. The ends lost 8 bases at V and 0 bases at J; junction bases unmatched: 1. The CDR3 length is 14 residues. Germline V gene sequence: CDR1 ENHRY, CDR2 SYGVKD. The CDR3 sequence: CAIRGDSGANVLTF. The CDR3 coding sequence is TGTGCCATCCGGGGGGACTCTGGGGCCAACGTCCTGACTTTC.

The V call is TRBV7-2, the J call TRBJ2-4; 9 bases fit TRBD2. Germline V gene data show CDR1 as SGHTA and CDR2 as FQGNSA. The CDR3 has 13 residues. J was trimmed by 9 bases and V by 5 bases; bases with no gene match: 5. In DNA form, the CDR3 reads TGTGCCAGCAGCCATAGCGGGGGAGGCATTCAGTACTTC. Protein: CASSHSGGGIQYF.

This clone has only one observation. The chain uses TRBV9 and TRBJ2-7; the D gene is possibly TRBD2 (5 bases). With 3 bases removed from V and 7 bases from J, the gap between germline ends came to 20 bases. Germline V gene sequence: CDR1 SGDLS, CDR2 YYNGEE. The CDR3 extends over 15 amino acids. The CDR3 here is CASSAELPGVGEQYF. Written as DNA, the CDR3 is TGTGCCAGCAGCGCCGAGTTGCCCGGGGTGGGGGAGCAGTACTTC.

The CDR3 DNA reads as TGCGCCAGCAGTGAGGGGACAGGAGGGAATTCACCCCTCCACTTT. This codes for CASSEGTGGNSPLHF. The chain joins TRBV10-2 to TRBJ1-6; 8 nucleotides match TRBD1. Germline trimming cut 2 bases from V and 7 bases from J; bases unmatched to any gene: 4. Germline CDR1 WSHSY, CDR2 SAAADI. The CDR3 is made up of 15 amino acids.

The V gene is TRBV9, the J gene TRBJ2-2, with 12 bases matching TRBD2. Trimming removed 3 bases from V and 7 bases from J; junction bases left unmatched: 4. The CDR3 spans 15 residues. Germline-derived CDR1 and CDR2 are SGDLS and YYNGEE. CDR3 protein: CASSATSGSVGELFF. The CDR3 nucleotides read TGTGCCAGCAGCGCGACTAGCGGGAGCGTCGGGGAGCTGTTTTTT.

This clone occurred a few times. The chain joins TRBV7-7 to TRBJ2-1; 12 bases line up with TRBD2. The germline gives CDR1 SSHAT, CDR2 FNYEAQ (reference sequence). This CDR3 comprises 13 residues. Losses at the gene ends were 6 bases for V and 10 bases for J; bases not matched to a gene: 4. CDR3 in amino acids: CASSRTSGGEQFF. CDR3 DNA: TGTGCCAGCAGTAGAACTAGCGGGGGGGAGCAGTTCTTC.

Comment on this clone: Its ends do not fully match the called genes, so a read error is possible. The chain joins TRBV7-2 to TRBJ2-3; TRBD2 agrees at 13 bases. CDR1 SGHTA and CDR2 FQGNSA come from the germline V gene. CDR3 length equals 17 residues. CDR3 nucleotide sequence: TGTGCCAGCAGCTTGGGACGACTAGCGGGGGGCTGGGATATGCAGTATTTT. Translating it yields CASSLGRLAGGWDMQYF. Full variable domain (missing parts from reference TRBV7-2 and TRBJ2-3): GAGVSQSPSNKVTEKGKDVELRCDPISGHTALYWYRQSLGQGLEFLIYFQGNSAPDKSGLPSDRFSAERTGGSVSTLTIQRTQQEDSAVYLCASSLGRLAGGWDMQYFGPGTRLTVL.

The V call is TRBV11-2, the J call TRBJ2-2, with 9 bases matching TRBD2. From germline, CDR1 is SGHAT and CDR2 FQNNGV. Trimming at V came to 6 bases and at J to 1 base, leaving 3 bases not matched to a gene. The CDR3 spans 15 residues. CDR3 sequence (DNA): TGTGCCAGCAGACTAGCGGGCAGGAACACCGGGGAGCTGTTTTTT. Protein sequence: CASRLAGRNTGELFF.

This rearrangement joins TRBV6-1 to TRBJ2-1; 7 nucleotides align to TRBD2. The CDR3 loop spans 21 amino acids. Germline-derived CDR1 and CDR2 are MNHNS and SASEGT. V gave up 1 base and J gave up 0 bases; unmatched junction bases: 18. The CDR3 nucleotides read TGTGCCAGCAGTGAAGTATCCGGGTTAGCGGGTAAACTCTTCTCCTACAATGAGCAGTTCTTC. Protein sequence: CASSEVSGLAGKLFSYNEQFF.

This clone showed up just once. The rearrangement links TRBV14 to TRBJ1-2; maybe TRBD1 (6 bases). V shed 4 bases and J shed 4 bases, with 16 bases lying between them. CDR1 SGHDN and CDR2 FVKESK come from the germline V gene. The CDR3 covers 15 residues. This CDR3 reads CASSPPGGQIYGYTF. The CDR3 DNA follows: TGTGCCAGCAGCCCTCCGGGGGGGCAGATCTATGGCTACACCTTC.

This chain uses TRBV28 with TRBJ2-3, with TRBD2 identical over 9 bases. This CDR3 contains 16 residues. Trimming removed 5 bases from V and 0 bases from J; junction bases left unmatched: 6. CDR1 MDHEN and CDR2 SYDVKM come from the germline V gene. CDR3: CASSPLSGGSTDTQYF. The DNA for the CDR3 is TGTGCCAGCAGTCCGCTCAGCGGGGGGAGCACAGATACGCAGTATTTT.